The entry below gives a single T cell receptor (beta chain) sequence along with its context. The source of the sample is a study of radiotherapy plus CTLA-4 blockade in lung cancer. Generated by immunoSEQ multiplex PCR, the TCRdb table keeps only in-frame clones and is missing some. The sample gives about 45,000 clones, roughly 60% of which show up once; less than 20% is in the top ten. Trimming cost V 1 base and J 5 bases; bases outside gene matches: 2. Germline CDR1 SGDLS, CDR2 YYNGEE. This CDR3 region has 15 residues. The source was peripheral blood, collected from a patient treated with radiotherapy plus ipilimumab. This sequence originates from a human donor with non-small cell lung cancer who had a partial response to radiotherapy plus ipilimumab. The rearrangement links TRBV9 to TRBJ2-2, with TRBD2 matching 10 bases. The CDR3 DNA follows: TGTGCCAGCAGCGTACTAGCGGGAGTAACCGGGGAGCTGTTTTTT. Residues: CASSVLAGVTGELFF.